This TCR beta chain was recovered during a study of blood T cell repertoires in COVID-19. This table comes from immunoSEQ multiplex PCR, and its TCRdb copy is limited to in-frame clones, with some not included. The sample holds tens of thousands of clones; roughly 80% are singletons and the top ten take 4.8%. Trimming removed 0 bases at V and 7 bases at J, with 16 bases between. There are 16 residues in the CDR3. Germline CDR1 SGDLS, CDR2 YYNGEE. The sequenced sample was peripheral blood. The rearrangement joins TRBV9 to TRBJ2-2; maybe TRBD2 (5 bases). The receptor's source is an elderly woman with active or convalescent COVID-19. This chain's CDR3 is CASSVVRTPLSGELFF. The DNA of the CDR3 is TGTGCCAGCAGCGTAGTTCGGACTCCTCTGAGCGGGGAGCTGTTTTTT.